This T cell receptor beta chain was profiled in a study of blood T cell repertoires in COVID-19. Turning to the study itself: There were acute and convalescent COVID-19 samples, and they came from the United States, Italy and Spain. The analysed material was cDNA or gDNA that came from T cells, B-cell-depleted T cells, or PBMCs.

Authors' analysis steps: Amplification of reference gene primers was used by the study to estimate nucleated cell counts. Using immunoSEQ multiplex PCR, the repertoire was profiled, and TCRdb retains in-frame clones only, with some absent. That table is the source of V, J and clone size, and D and trimming were worked out from the DNA. The sample shows fewer than 85,000 clones, more than 80% of them seen only once. Germline CDR1 reads SGHRS; CDR2 reads YFSETQ. The CDR3 consists of 15 residues. V gave up 1 base and J gave up 4 bases, with 14 bases separating them. The specimen sequenced was peripheral blood. The chain joins TRBV5-1 to TRBJ1-1; no clear D. This sequence was found in a woman aged 60-70 years with acute or convalescent COVID-19. CDR3 DNA sequence: TGCGCCAGCAGCTTGATCCCAGGAGGAAGCACTGAAGCTTTCTTT. Translating gives CASSLIPGGSTEAFF.